This T cell receptor beta chain was recorded in a study of T cells in Graves' hyperthyroidism and ophthalmopathy (dated by TCRdb to the late 2010s). For context, the study as a whole: Peripheral blood was sampled at the time of initial diagnosis, prior to any treatment. To identify TCR V-J signatures that set the groups apart, the researchers used a discovery cohort of 100 patients, made up of roughly 45 with Graves' ophthalmopathy and around 58 with stable Graves' hyperthyroidism. Prospective prediction of ophthalmopathy was tested in an independent validation cohort consisting of some 18 hyperthyroidism patients and some 15 patients who later progressed to ophthalmopathy. The 100 discovery patients were divided at random into training and test sets in a 7:3 ratio. The study also compared thyroid tissue and blood T-cell repertoires from several Graves' hyperthyroidism patients. After sampling, hyperthyroidism patients received methimazole starting at 30 mg daily, and ophthalmopathy patients received high-dose intravenous methylprednisolone. TCR Vbeta CDR3 sequencing of approximately 140 peripheral blood samples (over 40 ophthalmopathy, over 70 hyperthyroidism and 17 progressor patients) is reported in the paper. General findings and caveats noted by the study authors: In validation, the model predicted progression to ophthalmopathy a median of roughly 6.2 months before onset, with about 64% sensitivity and about 72% specificity. No statistical method was used to set the sample size in advance, and investigators knew the group allocation. In cross-validation, a model built on a 13 V-J signature told ophthalmopathy apart from stable hyperthyroidism with approximately 90% sensitivity and 81% to 82% specificity, and in testing the same model reached 80%/75%. Most expanded thyroid clonotypes (frequency above 0.001) were also found in blood, which suggests that blood repertoires may mirror thyroid immune responses.

The TCR beta CDR3 regions were amplified from the RNA transcripts. The first round of RT-PCR for the TCR CDR3 was performed with the HTBI primer set and the Qiagen OneStep RT-PCR kit. The libraries were constructed in a second round of multiplex PCR and then size-selected and purified. Libraries were sequenced paired-end with 100 bp reads on an Illumina HiSeq2000. The authors' pipeline ran thus. SOAPnuke was used to process the raw data, with reads discarded if the reads contained adapters or uncalled bases, had a mean Phred below 15, or lacked an exact constant-primer or identifier match. High-quality paired reads were merged using COPE v1.2.5, and each unique nucleotide sequence was defined as a clonotype. Clonotypes were aligned to IMGT TRBV, TRBD and TRBJ reference segments using MiTCR v1.1. The analysis included only V-J combinations with a frequency above 0.0001, which together covered 98% to 99.2% of the repertoires. The TCS score was defined as F50 (clonal expansion) divided by E x V (chaos), with BLOSUM62-based TCRdist calculated between CDR3 peptides within each V-J. Welch's t-statistics and random forest reduced 514 V-J features to 13, which were used in a naive Bayes classifier (R e1071). The public reads were reanalyzed by TCRdb: fastp trimming at Q25, MiXCR alignment, in-frame beta chains only. Each entry is one CDR3 protein sequence, shown with its most common DNA and genes. TCRdb, not the original authors, processed these V and J calls. The sample profile shows more than 300,000 distinct CDR3 sequences; roughly 13% of them were found once. The biggest ten clones account for around 10% of the sample.

Stable Graves' hyperthyroidism was defined as no progression to ophthalmopathy during 18 months of follow-up. Hyperthyroidism patients were newly diagnosed, had a disease duration of under 2 months, and were aged 18 to 65 years. Any patient with an uncontrolled infection, another autoimmune disease, pregnancy or lactation was excluded. Diagnoses relied on clinical symptoms, serum thyroxine and TRAb, thyroid ultrasound and orbital computed tomography. Ficoll-Paque density gradient centrifugation was used to isolate PBMCs from around 10 ml of fresh peripheral blood. Total RNA was extracted with Trizol reagent, and quality was checked on an Agilent 2100 Bioanalyzer. V has 4 bases trimmed and J has 0 bases trimmed; junction bases matching no gene number 8. The CDR3 sequence holds 18 residues, the cysteine and phenylalanine included. This entry keeps only the CDR3 DNA: 54 bases, framed from base 1. CDR1 and CDR2 are drawn from the germline V gene (reference sequence): LNHDA, SQIVND.

Of note for this clonotype: Its antigen remains undetermined. Nothing much larger sits one base from this clone, and base qualities are not available.

Material for sequencing was blood. The TCR originated in a woman aged 55-75 years with Graves' hyperthyroidism. This chain is built from TRBV19 and TRBJ2-7; 14 central bases correspond to TRBD2. The CDR3 protein sequence reads: CASSTGTSGSVPSYEQYF. Here is the DNA: TGTGCCAGTAGTACCGGGACTAGCGGGAGTGTCCCCTCCTACGAGCAGTACTTC.